These 30 T cell receptor beta chains share one sample of origin, sequenced in a study of T cell changes during pregnancy in multiple sclerosis (dated by TCRdb to the late 2010s). Libraries were prepared through the immunoSEQ multiplex PCR assay. Entries here come from immuneACCESS through TCRdb and include only in-frame sequences with V and J called. Some clones fail to appear in such tables; in the studies checked, an unresolved V gene covers under half of the shortfall, and the cause of the remainder is unknown. This sample holds roughly 110,000 clones; under 95% were observed only once. 1.6% of the sample is held by the ten biggest clonotypes. Source: peripheral blood, taken before pregnancy. These receptors originate from a female donor with multiple sclerosis, enrolled in a pregnancy study.

This clone showed up just once. This sequence joins TRBV9 and TRBJ2-5; D is possibly TRBD2 (5 bases). With 3 bases removed from V and 2 bases from J, the gap between germline ends came to 8 bases. This CDR3 comprises 13 residues. The germline V gene has CDR1 SGDLS and CDR2 YYNGEE. The CDR3 protein is CASSAGMQETQYF. As DNA, the CDR3 is TGTGCCAGCAGCGCCGGGATGCAAGAGACCCAGTACTTC.

The table lists this clone with a count of one. This sequence joins TRBV27 and TRBJ2-1, with TRBD2 as a possible D gene (10 bases). The CDR3 is made up of 20 amino acids. Germline CDR1 MNHEY, CDR2 SMNVEV (reference sequence). V lost 3 bases to trimming and J lost 6 bases, with 30 bases between them. CDR3 bases: TGTGCCAGCAGTTTCTATCCCGGGACAGGGTCACTAGCGGGACTCAATGAGCAGTTCTTC. Protein: CASSFYPGTGSLAGLNEQFF.

V and J are TRBV2 and TRBJ2-3, with D perhaps TRBD1 (6 bases). V shed 5 bases and J shed 5 bases, with 11 bases lying between them. The CDR3 consists of 13 residues. Germline V gives CDR1 SNHLY, CDR2 FYNNEI. The CDR3 DNA is TGTGCCAGCAGTTGGGACACTCAAGATACGCAGTATTTT. It is translated as CASSWDTQDTQYF.

The chain recombines TRBV2 with TRBJ2-1; 10 nucleotides agree with TRBD2. Trimming at V came to 4 bases and at J to 0 bases, leaving 0 bases not matched to a gene. The CDR3 covers 15 residues. Looked up from germline, CDR1 is SNHLY and CDR2 is FYNNEI. CDR3 sequence (DNA): TGTGCCAGCAGTGCTAGCGGGAGCTCCTACAATGAGCAGTTCTTC. This gives the protein CASSASGSSYNEQFF.

The chain recombines TRBV6-1 with TRBJ1-5; 8 bases map to TRBD1. The V segment lost 4 bases and the J segment 7 bases; nucleotides outside the gene matches: 3. The germline V gene encodes CDR1 MNHNS and CDR2 SASEGT. CDR3 length equals 13 residues. The CDR3 loop is CASSAQGAQPQHF. DNA of the CDR3: TGTGCCAGCAGTGCCCAGGGGGCACAGCCCCAGCATTTT.

This chain links TRBV30 with TRBJ2-5; 9 positions agree with TRBD2. Germline loops: CDR1 GTSNPN, CDR2 SVGIG (reference sequence). The J segment lost 5 bases and the V segment lost 3 bases, leaving 7 bases of the junction unmatched. The CDR3 totals 14 residues. The CDR3 region is CAWSPSGNGETQYF. The CDR3 DNA sequence: TGTGCCTGGAGCCCTAGCGGGAATGGGGAGACCCAGTACTTC.

The chain links TRBV4-1 to TRBJ2-7, with a tentative D call TRBD2 (5 bases). The V gene lost 0 bases and the J gene lost 3 bases, with 15 bases spanning the gap. CDR1 and CDR2 (germline): MGHRA, YSYEKL. This CDR3 has 16 amino acids. The CDR3 reads CASSQDIAAGLYEQYF. The CDR3 DNA reads TGCGCCAGCAGCCAAGATATTGCCGCGGGCCTCTACGAGCAGTACTTC.

This CDR3 is CASSITHRALRTEAFF. DNA of the CDR3: TGTGCCAGTAGTATCACCCACAGGGCCCTGCGCACTGAAGCTTTCTTT. The gene calls are TRBV19 and TRBJ1-1, with D possibly being TRBD1 (6 bases). The CDR3 length is 16 residues. Germline V gives CDR1 LNHDA, CDR2 SQIVND (reference sequence). Trimming took 3 bases from V and 4 from J, leaving 18 bases between them.

This chain links TRBV5-1 with TRBJ2-1, with D possibly matching TRBD2 (5 bases). Trimming stripped 0 bases from V and 10 bases from J, with 17 bases between. The CDR3 has 15 amino acids. Germline V gives CDR1 SGHRS, CDR2 YFSETQ. The DNA for the CDR3 is TGCGCCAGCAGCTTGGGGGAGATCTTGCTCGGAGAGCAGTTCTTC. As protein: CASSLGEILLGEQFF.

This clone appeared a few times. V usage is TRBV11-2 and J usage is TRBJ2-7; 9 nucleotides line up with TRBD1. V shed 3 bases, J shed 1 base, and the junction held 10 bases outside the gene matches. The CDR3 is 17 residues long. Germline values: CDR1 SGHAT, CDR2 FQNNGV. The CDR3 nucleotides are TGTGCCAGCAGCTTTGGATGGAGGACAGGGGTTTCCTACGAGCAGTACTTC. Its translation is CASSFGWRTGVSYEQYF. The full variable domain, with the rest looked up from reference TRBV11-2 and TRBJ2-7, is EAGVAQSPRYKIIEKRQSVAFWCNPISGHATLYWYQQILGQGPKLLIQFQNNGVVDDSQLPKDRFSAERLKGVDSTLKIQPAKLEDSAVYLCASSFGWRTGVSYEQYFGPGTRLTVT.

In its sample, this clone was seen once. This chain links TRBV4-1 with TRBJ1-1; 8 bases fit TRBD1. The CDR3 length is 15 residues. The trim removed 4 bases at V and 1 base at J, leaving 5 bases unmatched. Germline assignment: CDR1 MGHRA and CDR2 YSYEKL. The CDR3 region is CASSPAGQGNTEAFF. The CDR3 DNA reads as TGCGCCAGCAGCCCCGCCGGACAGGGGAACACTGAAGCTTTCTTT.

The chain recombines TRBV29-1 with TRBJ2-7; 11 nucleotides line up with TRBD2. Losses at the gene ends were 1 base for V and 0 bases for J; bases not matched to a gene: 11. This CDR3 has 18 amino acids. Germline V gene lookup returns CDR1 SQVTM and CDR2 ANQGSEA. CDR3 sequence: CSVEVWTSGPSSSYEQYF. The DNA for the CDR3 is TGCAGCGTTGAAGTGTGGACTAGCGGGCCTTCGAGCTCCTACGAGCAGTACTTC.

The chain joins TRBV7-2 to TRBJ2-7; 12 nucleotides align to TRBD2. CDR1 SGHTA and CDR2 FQGNSA come from the germline V gene. The CDR3 runs 15 residues. V lost 6 bases, J lost 3 bases, and 6 bases stayed unmatched. In DNA form, the CDR3 reads TGTGCCAGCAGGGAAGCTAGCGGGGGGGACTACGAGCAGTACTTC. Its protein product is CASREASGGDYEQYF.

This chain uses TRBV2 with TRBJ1-3; 9 bases match TRBD1. CDR3 length: 16 residues. Germline CDR1 and CDR2: SNHLY and FYNNEI. V lost 4 bases to trimming and J lost 4 bases; unmatched junction nucleotides: 8. The CDR3 coding sequence is TGTGCCAGCAGTGGGGGCCCCGGGACAGGGGGAAACACCATATATTTT. Residues: CASSGGPGTGGNTIYF.

V is TRBV29-1 and J is TRBJ2-6, with D possibly matching TRBD2 (6 bases). Germline V gives CDR1 SQVTM, CDR2 ANQGSEA. The V and J ends lost 3 bases and 4 bases respectively, with 16 bases between them. CDR3 length equals 16 residues. The CDR3 DNA reads as TGCAGCGTTGATGTACAGCGAGGAGGGGGGGCCAACGTCCTGACTTTC. Translation: CSVDVQRGGGANVLTF.

V gene TRBV4-2 combines with J gene TRBJ2-5, with 7 bases aligning to TRBD1. The CDR3 sequence is 17 residues long. The germline V gene has CDR1 LGHNA and CDR2 YNFKEQ. The junction had 12 bases not matched to a gene; V was cut back by 1 base and J by 4 bases. For the CDR3, the DNA is TGTGCCAGCAGCCAAGCGACGGGAAGGGGGCGCGTAGAGACCCAGTACTTC. This encodes CASSQATGRGRVETQYF.

This chain connects TRBV29-1 to TRBJ2-4; D ambiguous. Germline V gives CDR1 SQVTM, CDR2 ANQGSEA. V was shortened by 3 bases and J by 0 bases, with 12 bases between the two germline ends. The CDR3 length is 15 residues. In nucleotides, the CDR3 is TGCAGCGTTGAGGGTGGAGCCCTAGCCAAAAACATTCAGTACTTC. Translating gives CSVEGGALAKNIQYF.

The gene calls are TRBV27 and TRBJ2-1; TRBD2 agrees at 7 bases. The CDR3 is 16 residues long. From germline, CDR1 is MNHEY and CDR2 SMNVEV (reference sequence). V was pared by 2 bases and J by 6 bases, with 10 bases of the junction left unmatched. The CDR3 is CASSLSAGEKFNEQFF. The CDR3, as DNA: TGTGCCAGCAGTTTAAGTGCGGGAGAGAAGTTCAATGAGCAGTTCTTC.

The chain is built from TRBV18 and TRBJ1-2, with D possibly being TRBD1 (5 bases). The CDR3 loop spans 16 amino acids. The V gene lost 6 bases and the J gene lost 9 bases, with 26 bases spanning the gap. Germline V gene lookup returns CDR1 KGHSH and CDR2 LQKENI. The CDR3, as DNA: TGTGCCAGCTCCCTCTCCCCCCTTGGGGGGGAAATCAGCTACACCTTC. Translating it yields CASSLSPLGGEISYTF.

The chain has TRBV7-3 and TRBJ1-6; TRBD1 matches at 10 bases. Per germline, CDR1 SGHTA and CDR2 FQGTGA. This CDR3 has 14 amino acids. The V and J ends lost 3 bases and 10 bases, in that order; junction bases with no gene match: 3. For the CDR3, the DNA is TGTGCCAGCAGCTTCCGGGACAGGGGATCACCCCTCCACTTT. This encodes CASSFRDRGSPLHF.

This chain connects TRBV27 to TRBJ2-7, with 9 bases matching TRBD2. J lost 2 bases, V lost 0 bases, and 5 bases had no gene match. This CDR3 is 16 amino acids long. CDR1 and CDR2 from the germline V gene are MNHEY and SMNVEV (reference sequence). CDR3 bases: TGTGCCAGCAGTTTATCGGCTAGCGGGAACACCTACGAGCAGTACTTC. As protein: CASSLSASGNTYEQYF.

J is TRBJ2-5 and V is TRBV7-2, with 12 bases lining up with TRBD2. The CDR3 covers 16 residues. V trimming: 5 bases; J trimming: 2 bases; junction bases outside the gene matches: 6. In germline, CDR1 is SGHTA, CDR2 FQGNSA. The CDR3 sequence: CASSRDGLAGQETQYF. CDR3 in DNA: TGTGCCAGCAGCCGTGATGGACTAGCGGGACAAGAGACCCAGTACTTC. Full variable domain (remainder filled in from reference TRBV7-2 and TRBJ2-5): GAGVSQSPSNKVTEKGKDVELRCDPISGHTALYWYRQSLGQGLEFLIYFQGNSAPDKSGLPSDRFSAERTGGSVSTLTIQRTQQEDSAVYLCASSRDGLAGQETQYFGPGTRLLVL.

V and J are TRBV9 and TRBJ1-1; D perhaps matches TRBD1 (6 bases). Germline V gene data show CDR1 as SGDLS and CDR2 as YYNGEE. This CDR3 region has 15 residues. The ends were cut back, 0 bases at V and 3 bases at J, with 12 bases in the middle. In DNA, the CDR3 is TGTGCCAGCAGCGTAGATCAGGGGACCTACACTGAAGCTTTCTTT. This sequence encodes CASSVDQGTYTEAFF.

The rearrangement joins TRBV11-2 to TRBJ1-5; 10 nucleotides match TRBD1. CDR1 is SGHAT, CDR2 FQNNGV, per germline. There are 17 residues in the CDR3. V trimming: 5 bases; J trimming: 7 bases; junction bases outside the gene matches: 14. The CDR3 loop reads CASSPGTGDSLGQPQHF. The CDR3 coding sequence is TGTGCCAGCAGCCCAGGGACAGGGGATAGTTTAGGGCAGCCCCAGCATTTT.

This chain links TRBV28 with TRBJ2-7; TRBD1 agrees at 11 bases. The CDR3 extends over 14 amino acids. The germline CDR1 and CDR2 sequences are MDHEN and SYDVKM. With V trimmed by 10 bases and J by 6 bases, 11 bases remained unmatched. The chain's CDR3 is CATFPGQGVSEQYF. The DNA for the CDR3 is TGTGCCACCTTCCCGGGACAGGGGGTTAGCGAGCAGTACTTC. The complete variable domain, with remaining parts taken from reference TRBV28 and TRBJ2-7, reads DVKVTQSSRYLVKRTGEKVFLECVQDMDHENMFWYRQDPGLGLRLIYFSYDVKMKEKGDIPEGYSVSREKKERFSLILESASTNQTSMYLCATFPGQGVSEQYFGPGTRLTVT.

The genes are TRBV19 and TRBJ1-1, with no clear D. Trimming removed 2 bases at V and 1 base at J, with 11 bases between. Germline CDR1 reads LNHDA; CDR2 reads SQIVND (reference sequence). The CDR3 covers 15 residues. The CDR3, as DNA: TGTGCCAGTAGTATAACCCCCCCAGGGAACACTGAAGCTTTCTTT. Translating gives CASSITPPGNTEAFF.

The J gene is TRBJ2-2, the V gene TRBV5-1; TRBD2 matches at 14 bases. Germline V lookup: CDR1 SGHRS, CDR2 YFSETQ. V was clipped by 4 bases and J by 6 bases; unmatched bases: 5. The CDR3 is made up of 16 amino acids. CDR3 residues: CASSLGTSGRAGELFF. CDR3 coding DNA: TGCGCCAGCAGCCTAGGGACTAGCGGGAGAGCCGGGGAGCTGTTTTTT.

The V and J genes are TRBV4-1 and TRBJ2-4; TRBD2 aligns across 12 bases. V was pared by 2 bases and J by 3 bases, with 8 bases of the junction left unmatched. This CDR3 comprises 18 residues. Germline-derived CDR1 and CDR2 are MGHRA and YSYEKL. DNA of the CDR3: TGCGCCAGCAGCCAACTAGCGGGGGGGGGCCCTATCAAAAACATTCAGTACTTC. Translating it yields CASSQLAGGGPIKNIQYF.

As DNA, the CDR3 is TGTGCCAGCAGCCCGGGACAGCTTGAAGCTTTCTTT. Its protein is CASSPGQLEAFF. The chain joins TRBV5-4 to TRBJ1-1; 7 nucleotides line up with TRBD1. Trimming cost V 4 bases and J 7 bases; bases outside gene matches: 4. CDR1 and CDR2 (germline): SGHNT, YYREEE (reference sequence). The CDR3 extends over 12 amino acids. The whole variable domain, remainder taken from reference TRBV5-4 and TRBJ1-1, is ETGVTQSPTHLIKTRGQQVTLRCSSQSGHNTVSWYQQALGQGPQFIFQYYREEENGRGNFPPRFSGLQFPNYSSELNVNALELDDSALYLCASSPGQLEAFFGQGTRLTVV.

The CDR3 bases are TGTGCCAGCAGTTTCCCCCAGGGGGCTAGCTCACCCCTCCACTTT. Translating it yields CASSFPQGASSPLHF. The V and J genes are TRBV28 and TRBJ1-6; 8 bases are a match to TRBD1. The length of the CDR3 is 15 residues. CDR1 is MDHEN and CDR2 is SYDVKM in the germline V gene. After removal of 3 bases from V and 10 bases from J, the junction contained 8 bases not matched to a gene.